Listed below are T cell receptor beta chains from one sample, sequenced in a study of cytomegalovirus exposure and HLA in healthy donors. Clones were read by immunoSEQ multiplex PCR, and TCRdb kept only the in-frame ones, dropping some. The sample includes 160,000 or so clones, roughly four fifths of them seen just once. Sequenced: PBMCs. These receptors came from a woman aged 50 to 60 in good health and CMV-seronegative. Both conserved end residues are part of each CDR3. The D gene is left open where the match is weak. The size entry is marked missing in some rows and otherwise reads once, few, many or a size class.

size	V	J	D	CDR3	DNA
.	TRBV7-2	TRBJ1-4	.	CASSLTVGGKLFF	TGTGCCAGCAGCTTAACCGTCGGGGGGAAACTGTTTTTT
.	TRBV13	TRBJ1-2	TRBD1	CASSTRGLYGYTF	TGTGCCAGCAGCACCAGGGGGCTCTATGGCTACACCTTC
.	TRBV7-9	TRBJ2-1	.	CASSSYYNEQFF	TGTGCCAGCAGCTCCTACTACAATGAGCAGTTCTTC
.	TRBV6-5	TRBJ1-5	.	CASSKSGFGTQPQHF	TGTGCCAGCAGTAAATCGGGGTTTGGAACGCAGCCCCAGCATTTT
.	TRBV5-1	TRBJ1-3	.	CASSLGWTADSGNTIYF	TGCGCCAGCAGCTTGGGGTGGACAGCCGACTCTGGAAACACCATATATTTT
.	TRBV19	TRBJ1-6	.	CASSIGGGAYSPLHF	TGTGCCAGTAGTATTGGCGGGGGCGCATATTCACCCCTCCACTTT
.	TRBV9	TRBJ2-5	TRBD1	CASSVVAGGRLETQYF	TGTGCCAGCAGCGTAGTGGCAGGGGGCCGGTTGGAGACCCAGTACTTC
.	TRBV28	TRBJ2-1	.	CASSLTRSSYNEQFF	TGTGCCAGCAGTTTAACTCGGAGCTCCTACAATGAGCAGTTCTTC
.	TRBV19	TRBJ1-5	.	CASSIGTEINQPQHF	TGTGCCAGTAGTATAGGGACAGAGATTAATCAGCCCCAGCATTTT
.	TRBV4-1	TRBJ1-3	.	CASSQGAGVGNTIYF	TGCGCCAGCAGCCAAGGCGCGGGAGTGGGAAACACCATATATTTT
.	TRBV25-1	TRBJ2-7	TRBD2	CASSDPGTSASGQYF	TGTGCCAGCAGTGACCCCGGGACTAGCGCATCCGGGCAGTACTTC
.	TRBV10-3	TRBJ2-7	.	CAIKGSLDSDYEQYF	TGTGCCATCAAGGGGTCCCTGGACAGTGACTACGAGCAGTACTTC
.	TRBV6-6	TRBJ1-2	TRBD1	CASVTGWNGYTF	TGTGCCAGCGTGACAGGGTGGAATGGCTACACCTTC
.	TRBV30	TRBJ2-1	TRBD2	CAWSVNRAGGPDEQFF	TGTGCCTGGAGTGTAAATCGGGCGGGAGGGCCAGATGAGCAGTTCTTC
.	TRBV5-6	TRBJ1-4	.	CASSSGLGAREKLFF	TGTGCCAGCAGCTCGGGTCTGGGGGCTCGGGAAAAACTGTTTTTT
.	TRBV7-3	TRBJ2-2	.	CASSPFRSPITGELFF	TGTGCCAGCAGCCCATTTCGGAGCCCCATCACCGGGGAGCTGTTTTTT
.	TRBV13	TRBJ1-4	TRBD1	CASSLGQGDPNEKLFF	TGTGCCAGCAGCTTGGGACAGGGGGACCCTAATGAAAAACTGTTTTTT
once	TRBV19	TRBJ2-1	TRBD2	CASSLDGTSSYNEQFF	TGTGCCAGTAGTCTGGACGGGACTAGCAGCTACAATGAGCAGTTCTTC
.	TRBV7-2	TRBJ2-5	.	CASSPPGSQETQYF	TGTGCCAGCAGCCCTCCGGGGTCACAAGAGACCCAGTACTTC
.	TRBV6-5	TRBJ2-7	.	CASSQTWSSYEQYF	TGTGCCAGCAGTCAAACTTGGAGCTCCTACGAGCAGTACTTC
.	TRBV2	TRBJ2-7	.	CASRAGTGTYEQYF	TGTGCCAGCAGGGCCGGGACTGGTACCTACGAGCAGTACTTC
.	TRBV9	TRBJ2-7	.	CASSVGLAGVREQYF	TGTGCCAGCAGCGTAGGTTTGGCCGGGGTGAGGGAGCAGTACTTC
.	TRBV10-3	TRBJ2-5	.	CAISESRTTPYKQYF	TGTGCCATCAGTGAGTCCCGGACTACCCCGTACAAGCAGTACTTC
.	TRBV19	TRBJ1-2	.	CASSTYTKSGYGYTF	TGTGCCAGTAGTACTTACACGAAAAGCGGCTATGGCTACACCTTC
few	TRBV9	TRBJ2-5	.	CASSVGSGDETQYF	TGTGCCAGCAGCGTCGGGTCAGGGGACGAGACCCAGTACTTC
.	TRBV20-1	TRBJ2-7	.	CSVPVSYEQYF	TGCAGTGTCCCAGTCTCCTACGAGCAGTACTTC
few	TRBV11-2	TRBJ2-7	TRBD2	CASSYRAPTSGRAGGEQYF	TGTGCCAGCAGCTACAGGGCCCCTACTAGCGGGAGGGCTGGCGGGGAGCAGTACTTC
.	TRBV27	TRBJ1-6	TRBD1	CASSSLRTGHNSPLHF	TGTGCCAGCAGTTCCCTCAGGACAGGGCATAATTCACCCCTCCACTTT
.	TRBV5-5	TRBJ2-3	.	CASSFWGGTDTQYF	TGTGCCAGCAGCTTTTGGGGGGGCACAGATACGCAGTATTTT
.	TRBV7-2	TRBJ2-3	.	CASSLNGGGTTDTQYF	TGTGCCAGCAGCTTAAATGGTGGGGGGACCACAGATACGCAGTATTTT
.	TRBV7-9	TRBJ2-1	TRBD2	CASSFGLAGYNEQFF	TGTGCCAGCAGCTTCGGACTAGCGGGGTACAATGAGCAGTTCTTC
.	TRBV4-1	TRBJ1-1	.	CASSLSGGRVNTEAFF	TGCGCCAGCAGCCTATCTGGGGGCAGGGTGAACACTGAAGCTTTCTTT
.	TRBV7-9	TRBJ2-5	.	CSSSSPGLNQETQYF	TGTTCCAGCAGCTCGCCCGGACTGAACCAAGAGACCCAGTACTTC
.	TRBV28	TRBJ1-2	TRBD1	CASSPRQGVSISGYTF	TGTGCCAGCAGTCCCCGACAGGGGGTTTCGATTAGTGGCTACACCTTC
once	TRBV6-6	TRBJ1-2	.	CAIGTTNYGYTF	TGTGCCATCGGGACAACTAACTATGGCTACACCTTC
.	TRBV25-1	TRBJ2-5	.	CASTGTPQETQYF	TGTGCCAGCACCGGGACACCACAAGAGACCCAGTACTTC
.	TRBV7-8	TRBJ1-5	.	CASSLAGNNQPQHF	TGTGCCAGCAGCTTGGCGGGAAACAATCAGCCCCAGCATTTT
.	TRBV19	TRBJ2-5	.	CASSIGQQETQYF	TGTGCCAGTAGTATTGGACAGCAAGAGACCCAGTACTTC
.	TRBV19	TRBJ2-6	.	CASSIVGGNRNSGANVLTF	TGTGCCAGTAGTATAGTAGGCGGGAACCGAAACTCTGGGGCCAACGTCCTGACTTTC
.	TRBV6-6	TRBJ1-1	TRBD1	CASVGTANTEAFF	TGTGCCAGCGTTGGGACAGCGAACACTGAAGCTTTCTTT
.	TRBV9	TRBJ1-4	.	CASSSGVFSATNEKLFF	TGTGCCAGCAGCTCCGGGGTCTTCAGTGCAACTAATGAAAAACTGTTTTTT
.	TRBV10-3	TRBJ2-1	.	CAISEQGGSYNEQFF	TGTGCCATCAGTGAGCAGGGAGGCTCCTACAATGAGCAGTTCTTC
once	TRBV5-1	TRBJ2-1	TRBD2	CASSFSGGGYNEQFF	TGCGCCAGCAGCTTTAGCGGGGGGGGGTACAATGAGCAGTTCTTC
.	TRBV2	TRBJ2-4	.	CASRRQQLAKNIQYF	TGTGCCAGCAGGAGACAGCAACTAGCCAAAAACATTCAGTACTTC
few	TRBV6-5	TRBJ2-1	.	CASSFTYYNEQFF	TGTGCCAGCAGTTTTACATACTACAATGAGCAGTTCTTC
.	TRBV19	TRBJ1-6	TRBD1	CASSIQRGQGNSPLHF	TGTGCCAGTAGTATTCAGAGGGGGCAGGGGAATTCACCCCTCCACTTT
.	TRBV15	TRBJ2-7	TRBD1	CATSRERQGSYEQYF	TGTGCCACCAGCAGAGAACGACAGGGCTCCTACGAGCAGTACTTC
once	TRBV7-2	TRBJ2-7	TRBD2	CASSPRLAGASEQYF	TGTGCCAGCAGCCCGAGACTAGCGGGAGCTAGTGAGCAGTACTTC
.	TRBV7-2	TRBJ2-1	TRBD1	CASSSRQGSYNEQFF	TGTGCCAGCAGCTCTCGACAGGGATCCTACAATGAGCAGTTCTTC
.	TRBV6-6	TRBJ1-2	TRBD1	CASSFTDRGLGTF	TGTGCCAGCAGTTTCACGGACAGGGGACTCGGCACCTTC
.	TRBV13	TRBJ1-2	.	CASSLDGGRGYTF	TGTGCCAGCAGCTTAGACGGGGGTCGGGGCTACACCTTC
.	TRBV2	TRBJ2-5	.	CASSGTEETQYF	TGTGCCAGCAGTGGCACTGAAGAGACCCAGTACTTC
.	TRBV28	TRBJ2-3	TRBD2	CASSLFGTTDFTDTQYF	TGTGCCAGCAGTTTATTTGGGACTACCGATTTCACAGATACGCAGTATTTT
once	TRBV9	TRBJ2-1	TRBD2	CASSAKPGLAANEQFF	TGTGCCAGCAGCGCAAAACCGGGACTAGCGGCCAATGAGCAGTTCTTC
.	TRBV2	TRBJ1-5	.	CASTQGYSNQPQHF	TGTGCCAGCACCCAGGGGTATAGCAATCAGCCCCAGCATTTT
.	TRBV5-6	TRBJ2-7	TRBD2	CASSSTSGIRRYEQYF	TGTGCCAGCAGCTCGACTAGCGGGATACGTCGGTACGAGCAGTACTTC
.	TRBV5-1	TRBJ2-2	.	CASSPGGAGELFF	TGCGCCAGCTCCCCGGGGGGCGCCGGGGAGCTGTTTTTT
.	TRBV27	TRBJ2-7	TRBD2	CASSPLAGASMSEQYF	TGTGCCAGCAGTCCTCTAGCGGGAGCTTCTATGAGCGAGCAGTACTTC
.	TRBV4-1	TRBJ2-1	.	CASSQEGGRSYNEQFF	TGCGCCAGCAGCCAAGAAGGGGGTCGGTCGTACAATGAGCAGTTCTTC
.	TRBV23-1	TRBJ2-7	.	CASSLDAGGYEQYF	TGCGCCAGCAGTCTAGATGCAGGGGGGTACGAGCAGTACTTC